The clone carrying this TCR beta chain was detected a few times. Profiling relied on immunoSEQ multiplex PCR, and the TCRdb table lists in-frame clones only, not all of them. Counted here are about 130,000 clones, about nine tenths occurring once; the ten biggest clones make up around 2.1%. This entry comes from a study of control samples from healthy donors and cancer patients. The CDR3 covers 15 residues. CDR1 is SGHDN and CDR2 is FVKESK in the germline V gene. V shed 1 base, J shed 4 bases, and the junction held 6 bases outside the gene matches. This clonotype was obtained from a woman in her fifties or sixties in good health. The chain combines TRBV14 with TRBJ1-2, with TRBD1 matching 7 bases. Sequencing was performed on blood. CDR3 region: CASSQGQGRSYGYTF. In nucleotides, the CDR3 is TGTGCCAGCAGCCAAGGACAGGGTAGGAGCTATGGCTACACCTTC.